The 11 T cell receptor beta chains presented below share a single source sample, sequenced in a study of blood T cell repertoires in COVID-19. The protocol was immunoSEQ multiplex PCR, while the TCRdb copy is restricted to in-frame clones and leaves out a portion. Seen here are roughly 170,000 clones, 79% observed once, and the top ten hold 8.1%. The sequencing input was peripheral blood. The receptors here all came from a woman aged 55-70 years with COVID-19, enrolled during active disease.

The V and J genes are TRBV5-1 and TRBJ2-2; 10 bases line up with TRBD1. Unmatched junction bases numbered 5, after V lost 4 bases and J lost 2 bases. The CDR3 is 16 amino acids. Looked up from germline, CDR1 is SGHRS and CDR2 is YFSETQ. Here the CDR3 DNA reads TGCGCCAGCAGCAGGGACAGGGGCACCAACACCGGGGAGCTGTTTTTT. Translated: CASSRDRGTNTGELFF.

The chain couples TRBV7-9 to TRBJ2-1, with D unresolved. The V end was cut by 5 bases, the J end by 4 bases, with 3 bases between. CDR1 SEHNR and CDR2 FQNEAQ come from the germline V gene (reference sequence). This CDR3 is 11 amino acids long. The CDR3 loop reads CASSPYNEQFF. The CDR3 DNA follows: TGTGCCAGCAGCCCTTACAATGAGCAGTTCTTC.

This chain connects TRBV7-2 to TRBJ2-1; 12 bases are shared with TRBD2. Germline loops: CDR1 SGHTA, CDR2 FQGNSA. Trimming removed 1 base from V and 14 bases from J; junction bases left unmatched: 12. The CDR3 loop spans 16 amino acids. The CDR3 is CASSLEASGRALLKFF. CDR3 DNA sequence: TGTGCCAGCAGCTTAGAGGCTAGCGGGAGGGCTCTACTCAAGTTCTTC. Full variable domain (remainder filled in from reference TRBV7-2 and TRBJ2-1): GAGVSQSPSNKVTEKGKDVELRCDPISGHTALYWYRQSLGQGLEFLIYFQGNSAPDKSGLPSDRFSAERTGGSVSTLTIQRTQQEDSAVYLCASSLEASGRALLKFFGPGTRLTVL.

This clone was detected only once. The chain employs TRBV19 and TRBJ1-6; D gene uncertain. Looked up from germline, CDR1 is LNHDA and CDR2 is SQIVND (reference sequence). Trimming pared 5 bases from V and 7 bases from J, leaving 18 bases between. The CDR3 loop spans 16 amino acids. The CDR3 protein is CASSSTGSGFNSPLHF. The CDR3 nucleotides are TGTGCCAGTAGTTCAACGGGGAGCGGCTTCAATTCACCCCTCCACTTT.

The rearrangement uses TRBV7-8 and TRBJ1-3, with D tentatively TRBD1 (5 bases). Trimming cost V 1 base and J 0 bases, with 10 bases left between them. The CDR3 is made up of 16 amino acids. Germline V gene lookup returns CDR1 SGHVS and CDR2 FQNEAQ. This CDR3 is CASSLGFGGSGNTIYF. As DNA, the CDR3 is TGTGCCAGCAGCTTAGGATTCGGGGGCTCTGGAAACACCATATATTTT.

The rearrangement joins TRBV19 to TRBJ2-2; possibly TRBD2 for D (6 bases). Per the germline V gene, CDR1 is LNHDA and CDR2 is SQIVND (reference sequence). CDR3 length: 14 residues. Trimming took off 5 bases at V and 7 bases at J, with 14 bases between the two ends. The CDR3 protein is CASSGVAAHGELFF. CDR3 sequence (DNA): TGTGCCAGTAGTGGCGTAGCGGCTCACGGGGAGCTGTTTTTT.

The chain's CDR3 is CASSRGVAREKLFF. CDR3 sequence (DNA): TGTGCCAGCAGCCGCGGGGTAGCAAGGGAAAAACTGTTTTTT. The chain is built from TRBV3-1 (or the pseudogene TRBV3-2) and TRBJ1-4; D not resolved. Trimming shortened V by 4 bases and J by 8 bases, and 14 bases separated the two germline ends. Germline lookup yields CDR1 LGHDT and CDR2 YNNKEL (reference sequence). This CDR3 is built from 14 residues.

J is TRBJ2-7 and V is TRBV12-3 or TRBV12-4; 8 bases map to TRBD1. J was trimmed by 3 bases and V by 2 bases; bases with no gene match: 0. The CDR3 length is 13 residues. The CDR3 DNA reads as TGTGCCAGCAGTTTAACAGGGGGCTACGAGCAGTACTTC. Encoded protein: CASSLTGGYEQYF.

This clone was seen a few times. V gene TRBV6-5 combines with J gene TRBJ1-5; D perhaps matches TRBD1 (6 bases). The V end was cut by 7 bases, the J end by 5 bases, with 12 bases between. Germline assignment: CDR1 MNHEY and CDR2 SVGAGI. This CDR3 has 13 residues. CDR3 bases: TGTGCCAGCAAGGGGGGGCGCGATCAGCCCCAGCATTTT. It yields the protein CASKGGRDQPQHF.

This chain's CDR3 is CASGGNFYEQYF. CDR3 DNA sequence: TGTGCCAGCGGTGGTAACTTCTACGAGCAGTACTTC. The chain recombines TRBV12-3 or TRBV12-4 with TRBJ2-7; the D is unclear. V lost 8 bases and J lost 3, with 11 bases in between. This CDR3 has 12 amino acids.

The chain uses TRBV9 and TRBJ2-1, with 10 bases lining up with TRBD2. The junction had 13 bases not matched to a gene; V was cut back by 7 bases and J by 6 bases. The CDR3 extends over 16 amino acids. Per the germline V gene, CDR1 is SGDLS and CDR2 is YYNGEE. CDR3 amino acids: CASFCRAGGPCNEQFF. The CDR3 nucleotides read TGTGCCAGCTTCTGTCGAGCGGGGGGGCCATGCAATGAGCAGTTCTTC.